This T cell receptor (beta chain) came from a study of T cell responses to AZD1222 COVID-19 vaccine. The study's findings and limits: Donor demographics were predominantly white British with a female majority; clonal diversity may be underestimated. Distributed over spike, vaccine-associated CD4 TCRs predominated at 160-218 and 743-854.

A word on this clone: Its target is not known.

Germline values: CDR1 LGHDT, CDR2 YNNKEL (reference sequence). The CDR3 runs 13 residues. V shed 5 bases and J 6 bases; nucleotides not matched to a gene: 4. Some clones are missing from TCRdb's copy, which holds only in-frame ones; the method was immunoSEQ multiplex PCR. Of 130,000 to 150,000 clones listed, about nine tenths were seen once; the top ten hold approximately 1.5%. Sequencing was performed on peripheral blood, taken on day 0 of AZD1222 vaccination. The chain recombines TRBV3-1 (or the pseudogene TRBV3-2) with TRBJ1-2; 9 bases are shared with TRBD1. The clonotype comes from an adult in good health. CDR3 residues: CASSWDRDDGYTF. The DNA of the CDR3 is TGTGCCAGCAGCTGGGACAGGGACGATGGCTACACCTTC.